This T cell receptor beta chain was obtained from a study of CXCR3-negative and CXCR3-positive naive CD8 T cells. Study-wide background: A total of 130 million to 150 million TRB reads was generated, with about 1.5 +/- 0.3 million per library.

Investigators sorted each CD8+ T cell subset in triplicate, taking some 300,000 cells each time. UMI labels and 5' RACE were used to prepare the TRB cDNA libraries. TCRdb re-called the 5' RACE reads and gives one entry per CDR3 protein, without DNA. The listing records 69,000 or so distinct CDR3 sequences. The CDR3 loop spans 13 amino acids. Germline lookup yields CDR1 MDHEN and CDR2 SYDVKM. V gene TRBV28 combines with J gene TRBJ2-7; the TCRdb call, TRBD2, lacks DNA for checking. Material: naive CXCR3- CD8+ T cells from blood. Subset of the sample: CD45RO-CCR7+CD27+CD95- naive CD8+ T cells lacking CXCR3 (TNR3-). The receptor comes from a human donor in good health. Some clones in this sample may be carry-over from other donors' samples. CDR3 amino acids: CASKIAGTYEQYF.